This T cell receptor (beta chain) is from a study of beta chain features in type 1 diabetes. Expressed TCRB transcripts were sequenced, since all the RNA that had been isolated was reverse transcribed. The method was immunoSEQ multiplex PCR; TCRdb's version includes in-frame clones alone and lacks a portion of them. The table has around 330,000 clones, 11% seen once. The ends were cut back, 4 bases at V and 0 bases at J, with 23 bases in the middle. The CDR3 extends over 18 amino acids. The germline gives CDR1 SGDLS, CDR2 YYNGEE. What was sequenced was naive CD4+ T cells from blood. This rearrangement joins TRBV9 to TRBJ2-7; possibly TRBD2 for D (6 bases). The sequence was obtained from a young woman in good health. CDR3 DNA: TGTGCCAGCAGCCCCACCAATACCCTGGGGGGAAGCTCCTACGAGCAGTACTTC. Its protein is CASSPTNTLGGSSYEQYF.